This T cell receptor beta chain originates from a study of blood T cell repertoires in COVID-19. Original processing methods: Amplification with reference gene primers provided the estimates of nucleated cell counts. Some clones are missing from TCRdb's copy, which holds only in-frame ones; the method was immunoSEQ multiplex PCR. For V, J and clone size, that table is used; D and trimming come from the DNA. The table lists 85,000 to 130,000 clones, about nine tenths of them singletons. The CDR3 is 15 residues long. V lost 2 bases, J lost 1 base, and 11 bases lay in between. Germline lookup yields CDR1 MNHNS and CDR2 SASEGT.

The receptor was isolated from a man aged 60 to 69 with acute or convalescent COVID-19. Sequencing was performed on peripheral blood. The chain recombines TRBV6-1 with TRBJ1-1; possibly TRBD1 for D (5 bases). The CDR3 DNA sequence: TGTGCCAGCAGTGAAATTGGGGCCACGAACACTGAAGCTTTCTTT. Translation gives CASSEIGATNTEAFF.